The 23 T cell receptor beta chains in this list originate from one sample, sequenced in a study of cytomegalovirus exposure and HLA in healthy donors. PCR used 60 Vbeta primers and 13 Jbeta primers. Assay: immunoSEQ multiplex PCR; the TCRdb copy retains only in-frame clones and omits some. The sample lists 200,000 or so clones, more than 65% occurring once. The source material was PBMCs. The origin of the receptors is a woman in her thirties in good health and CMV-seropositive.

This clone was counted a few times. The chain links TRBV19 to TRBJ1-1; TRBD1 is a possible D gene (6 bases). V was clipped by 2 bases and J by 1 base, with 8 bases between them. The CDR3 covers 14 residues. The germline CDR1 and CDR2 sequences are LNHDA and SQIVND (reference sequence). The CDR3 DNA reads TGTGCCAGTAGTATATTCAGGGGGAACACTGAAGCTTTCTTT. Its protein product is CASSIFRGNTEAFF.

The chain links TRBV28 to TRBJ2-7; TRBD1 aligns across 8 bases. This CDR3 is 14 amino acids long. Per the germline V gene, CDR1 is MDHEN and CDR2 is SYDVKM. Trimming removed 5 bases from V and 7 bases from J; junction bases left unmatched: 10. The CDR3 loop is CASSNSGGRREQYF. CDR3 DNA: TGTGCCAGCAGTAATTCAGGGGGCCGGCGGGAGCAGTACTTC. The entire variable domain, with the rest obtained from reference TRBV28 and TRBJ2-7, is as follows: DVKVTQSSRYLVKRTGEKVFLECVQDMDHENMFWYRQDPGLGLRLIYFSYDVKMKEKGDIPEGYSVSREKKERFSLILESASTNQTSMYLCASSNSGGRREQYFGPGTRLTVT.

This chain connects TRBV18 to TRBJ2-7, with D tentatively TRBD2 (5 bases). This CDR3 is 14 amino acids long. CDR1 is KGHSH, CDR2 LQKENI, per germline. Deletions cut 3 bases from V and 2 bases from J, with 11 bases between. This chain's CDR3 is CASSPMPGTYEQYF. CDR3 bases: TGTGCCAGCTCACCCATGCCCGGGACCTACGAGCAGTACTTC.

The chain combines TRBV27 with TRBJ2-7, with D maybe TRBD2 (5 bases). The V end lost 4 bases, the J end lost 1 base, and 8 bases lay between the germline ends. The germline V gene encodes CDR1 MNHEY and CDR2 SMNVEV (reference sequence). The CDR3 totals 13 residues. CDR3 residues: CASSSGKSYEQYF. The CDR3 region has the DNA TGTGCCAGCAGTTCCGGGAAATCCTACGAGCAGTACTTC.

CDR3 sequence: CASSATVVSGASNTGELFF. The DNA of the CDR3 is TGTGCCAGCAGTGCTACCGTGGTGAGCGGGGCCTCGAACACCGGGGAGCTGTTTTTT. V and J are TRBV2 and TRBJ2-2; 7 positions agree with TRBD2. Germline V CDR1 and CDR2: SNHLY, FYNNEI. After removal of 4 bases from V and 0 bases from J, the junction contained 14 bases not matched to a gene. The CDR3 length is 19 residues.

This chain connects TRBV5-1 to TRBJ2-7, with D unresolved. Trimming cost V 0 bases and J 3 bases, with 7 bases left between them. CDR1 is SGHRS and CDR2 is YFSETQ in the germline V gene. This CDR3 spans 13 amino acids. The CDR3 region has the DNA TGCGCCAGCAGCTTGGATGGCCTCTACGAGCAGTACTTC. This gives the protein CASSLDGLYEQYF.

The genes are TRBV7-9 and TRBJ2-7; D unclear. Germline V lookup: CDR1 SEHNR, CDR2 FQNEAQ (reference sequence). The V and J ends lost 4 bases and 4 bases respectively, with 11 bases between them. This CDR3 is 13 amino acids long. This CDR3 reads CASSSEEQYEQYF. The CDR3 nucleotides read TGTGCCAGCAGCTCTGAAGAACAGTACGAGCAGTACTTC. The full variable domain, completed using reference TRBV7-9 and TRBJ2-7, is DTGVSQNPRHKITKRGQNVTFRCDPISEHNRLYWYRQTLGQGPEFLTYFQNEAQLEKSRLLSDRFSAERPKGSFSTLEIQRTEQGDSAMYLCASSSEEQYEQYFGPGTRLTVT.

The chain is built from TRBV19 and TRBJ1-5; TRBD1 matches 9 bases. The CDR3 loop spans 14 amino acids. The germline gives CDR1 LNHDA, CDR2 SQIVND (reference sequence). The J segment lost 4 bases and the V segment lost 6 bases, leaving 4 bases of the junction unmatched. The chain's CDR3 is CASRFGQGNQPQHF. The CDR3 region has the DNA TGTGCCAGTAGATTTGGACAGGGGAATCAGCCCCAGCATTTT.

CDR3 in DNA: TGTGCCAGCAGCCCCGGACAGGGAGGTAACTATGGCTACACCTTC. This codes for CASSPGQGGNYGYTF. J is TRBJ1-2 and V is TRBV7-2; 8 bases match TRBD1. The V and J ends lost 5 bases and 1 base, in that order; junction bases with no gene match: 6. CDR3 length: 15 residues. The V gene's germline CDR1 is SGHTA and CDR2 FQGNSA.

This sequence joins TRBV5-1 and TRBJ2-3; tentatively, D is TRBD2 (6 bases). The V end lost 1 base, the J end lost 8 bases, and 11 bases lay between the germline ends. This CDR3 is built from 13 residues. CDR1 is SGHRS and CDR2 is YFSETQ in the germline V gene. This CDR3 is CASSLSQEGTQYF. The CDR3 DNA follows: TGCGCCAGCAGCTTGTCGCAGGAGGGTACGCAGTATTTT. The full variable domain, in which reference TRBV5-1 and TRBJ2-3 provide the parts outside the CDR3, is KAGVTQTPRYLIKTRGQQVTLSCSPISGHRSVSWYQQTPGQGLQFLFEYFSETQRNKGNFPGRFSGRQFSNSRSEMNVSTLELGDSALYLCASSLSQEGTQYFGPGTRLTVL.

The chain combines TRBV27 with TRBJ2-7; weak D call: TRBD1 (5 bases). CDR1 and CDR2 from the germline V gene are MNHEY and SMNVEV (reference sequence). Trimming pared 3 bases from V and 5 bases from J, leaving 17 bases between. The CDR3 has 15 amino acids. CDR3 DNA sequence: TGTGCCAGCAGTTTCGGGCCTAGGGGCTCGCACGAGCAGTACTTC. Protein product: CASSFGPRGSHEQYF.

V usage is TRBV6-5 and J usage is TRBJ2-7; 7 positions match TRBD1. Trimming removed 5 bases from V and 1 base from J; junction bases left unmatched: 8. Germline assignment: CDR1 MNHEY and CDR2 SVGAGI. CDR3 size: 15 residues. CDR3 in amino acids: CASSRFPGQSYEQYF. The CDR3 DNA is TGTGCCAGCAGTCGATTCCCGGGACAGTCCTACGAGCAGTACTTC.

V usage is TRBV7-9 and J usage is TRBJ1-1; D ambiguous. The CDR3 has 13 residues. Trimming pared 5 bases from V and 8 bases from J, leaving 15 bases between. Germline CDR1 reads SEHNR; CDR2 reads FQNEAQ (reference sequence). The CDR3 loop is CASSRIEKPEAFF. In DNA form, the CDR3 reads TGTGCCAGCAGCCGCATCGAGAAGCCCGAAGCTTTCTTT.

The chain links TRBV5-1 to TRBJ2-3; TRBD2 matches 10 bases. This CDR3 is built from 16 residues. Germline V gene lookup returns CDR1 SGHRS and CDR2 YFSETQ. V was pared by 4 bases and J by 0 bases, with 5 bases of the junction left unmatched. CDR3 sequence: CASSLRAGGSTDTQYF. Written as DNA, the CDR3 is TGCGCCAGCAGCCTAAGAGCGGGAGGGAGCACAGATACGCAGTATTTT.

This clone came up once. The chain links TRBV28 to TRBJ2-5; TRBD2 aligns across 7 bases. This CDR3 comprises 14 residues. Trimming at V came to 5 bases and at J to 4 bases, leaving 7 bases not matched to a gene. Germline CDR1 reads MDHEN; CDR2 reads SYDVKM. The CDR3 reads CASSTRREGETQYF. Here the CDR3 DNA reads TGTGCCAGCAGTACCCGAAGGGAGGGAGAGACCCAGTACTTC.

The chain employs TRBV6-1 and TRBJ2-7; possible D gene TRBD1, 6 bases. CDR3 length: 16 amino acids. V gave up 3 bases and J gave up 0 bases, with 15 bases separating them. Germline V gives CDR1 MNHNS, CDR2 SASEGT. The CDR3 nucleotides are TGTGCCAGCAGTGACCCAGGGGCCTTAAGCTCCTACGAGCAGTACTTC. This gives the protein CASSDPGALSSYEQYF.

V gene TRBV5-6 combines with J gene TRBJ1-2; 7 nucleotides line up with TRBD1. V gave up 0 bases and J gave up 2 bases; unmatched junction bases: 1. CDR3 length: 14 amino acids. Germline-derived CDR1 and CDR2 are SGHDT and YYEEEE. CDR3 region: CASSLGDSNYGYTF. The CDR3 DNA sequence: TGTGCCAGCAGCTTGGGGGACAGCAACTATGGCTACACCTTC.

This clone has a handful of counts. The rearrangement uses TRBV11-2 and TRBJ1-2; D is unresolved. Trimming stripped 0 bases from V and 4 bases from J, with 12 bases between. Germline V CDR1 and CDR2: SGHAT, FQNNGV. The CDR3 has 15 residues. The CDR3 reads CASSLEAGDLYGYTF. CDR3 nucleotide sequence: TGTGCCAGCAGCTTAGAAGCCGGAGACCTCTATGGCTACACCTTC.

The chain links TRBV6-1 to TRBJ2-5, with TRBD2 matching over 8 bases. The CDR3 length is 13 residues. Looked up from germline, CDR1 is MNHNS and CDR2 is SASEGT. Unmatched junction bases numbered 7, after V lost 8 bases and J lost 5 bases. CDR3: CASLEPGGETQYF. In DNA, the CDR3 is TGTGCCAGCCTAGAGCCGGGGGGGGAGACCCAGTACTTC.

The chain has TRBV5-1 and TRBJ1-1; D is undetermined. The CDR3 spans 15 residues. The V gene lost 2 bases and the J gene lost 5 bases, with 16 bases spanning the gap. CDR1 is SGHRS and CDR2 is YFSETQ in the germline V gene. In nucleotides, the CDR3 is TGCGCCAGCAGCTTCGGGAGGTTGGTCATGACTGAAGCTTTCTTT. It specifies CASSFGRLVMTEAFF.

The rearrangement links TRBV5-1 to TRBJ2-7, with D hard to call. Trimming left V 4 bases short and J 0 bases short, with 8 bases between. This CDR3 has 13 amino acids. Germline CDR1 reads SGHRS; CDR2 reads YFSETQ. The CDR3 sequence is CASSRRSSYEQYF. The CDR3 nucleotides read TGCGCCAGCAGCCGGAGAAGCTCCTACGAGCAGTACTTC.

The rearrangement uses TRBV18 and TRBJ2-3, with a tentative D call TRBD2 (5 bases). The germline V gene encodes CDR1 KGHSH and CDR2 LQKENI. V was pared by 2 bases and J by 2 bases, with 11 bases between. The CDR3 loop spans 15 amino acids. CDR3 sequence (DNA): TGTGCCAGCTCACCATTCAAGGGAGACACAGATACGCAGTATTTT. Its protein is CASSPFKGDTDTQYF.

This chain uses TRBV7-9 with TRBJ1-2; D might be TRBD1 (6 bases). This CDR3 comprises 14 residues. Germline loops: CDR1 SEHNR, CDR2 FQNEAQ (reference sequence). V was clipped by 3 bases and J by 4 bases, with 12 bases between them. The CDR3 here is CASSLGGLAYGYTF. The CDR3 DNA follows: TGTGCCAGCAGCTTGGGGGGGCTCGCCTATGGCTACACCTTC.